Presented here are 25 T cell receptor beta chains from one specimen sequenced in a study of blood T cell repertoires in COVID-19. Data came from immunoSEQ multiplex PCR; TCRdb stores just in-frame clones and leaves some out. The sample yields about 240,000 clones, around four fifths seen once. The specimen was peripheral blood. These receptors were collected from a woman aged 60 to 75 with active or convalescent COVID-19.

J is TRBJ2-1 and V is TRBV7-9, with D possibly TRBD2 on 6 matching bases. The CDR3 sequence is 11 residues long. Trimming removed 5 bases from V and 12 bases from J, with 11 bases in between. Germline CDR1 SEHNR, CDR2 FQNEAQ (reference sequence). The CDR3 coding sequence is TGTGCCAGCAGCCCGGGGCGGGGGCAGTTCTTC. This gives the protein CASSPGRGQFF.

A few counts support this clone. The CDR3 nucleotides read TGTGCCAGCAGCCAAGATGGGGACAGTCTAAGTAACGGGCAGTTCTTC. Protein product: CASSQDGDSLSNGQFF. This chain uses TRBV4-2 with TRBJ2-1; 7 bases line up with TRBD1. This CDR3 has 16 residues. The germline gives CDR1 LGHNA, CDR2 YNFKEQ. V shed 0 bases and J 12 bases; nucleotides not matched to a gene: 14.

V gene TRBV2 combines with J gene TRBJ1-3, with D tentatively TRBD1 (6 bases). V lost 5 bases, J lost 4 bases, and 9 bases lay in between. CDR1 is SNHLY, CDR2 FYNNEI, per germline. The CDR3 has 13 residues. In DNA, the CDR3 is TGTGCCAGCAGTCTAACAGGGGGAAACACCATATATTTT. Its protein is CASSLTGGNTIYF.

CDR3 DNA: TGTGCCAGCTCACCACAGAAGGGGACTGAAGCTTTCTTT. Translating it yields CASSPQKGTEAFF. This chain links TRBV18 with TRBJ1-1, with TRBD1 as a possible D gene (5 bases). Germline V gene sequence: CDR1 KGHSH, CDR2 LQKENI. The CDR3 spans 13 residues. V was cut by 1 base and J by 5 bases, with 8 bases left in between.

This clone showed up just once. The chain joins TRBV29-1 to TRBJ1-2, with 7 bases that match TRBD1. The CDR3 is 16 amino acids. Germline V gene sequence: CDR1 SQVTM, CDR2 ANQGSEA. Losses at the gene ends were 4 bases for V and 4 bases for J; bases not matched to a gene: 15. In DNA, the CDR3 is TGCAGCGTTGTCCCGGCCCCGGCGACAGGGACCTATGGCTACACCTTC. Its translation is CSVVPAPATGTYGYTF. The entire variable domain, with the rest obtained from reference TRBV29-1 and TRBJ1-2, is as follows: SAVISQKPSRDICQRGTSLTIQCQVDSQVTMMFWYRQQPGQSLTLIATANQGSEATYESGFVIDKFPISRPNLTFSTLTVSNMSPEDSSIYLCSVVPAPATGTYGYTFGSGTRLTVV.

The gene calls are TRBV19 and TRBJ1-1; TRBD1 matches 7 bases. CDR1 and CDR2 from the germline V gene are LNHDA and SQIVND (reference sequence). This CDR3 is built from 13 residues. With V trimmed by 1 base and J by 7 bases, 3 bases remained unmatched. The CDR3 protein is CASSIVRDSEAFF. The CDR3 DNA reads as TGTGCCAGTAGTATAGTAAGGGACAGTGAAGCTTTCTTT.

The V and J genes are TRBV7-6 and TRBJ1-1; D not certain. Germline assignment: CDR1 SGHVS and CDR2 FNYEAQ. This CDR3 has 11 residues. V was clipped by 4 bases and J by 7 bases, with 7 bases between them. The CDR3: CASSSGGEAFF. In DNA form, the CDR3 reads TGTGCCAGCAGCTCCGGTGGTGAAGCTTTCTTT.

This clone was seen a handful of times. This chain joins TRBV7-2 and TRBJ2-7; D remains unclear. The V end lost 5 bases, the J end lost 0 bases, and 5 bases lay between the germline ends. The V gene's germline CDR1 is SGHTA and CDR2 FQGNSA. The CDR3 consists of 12 residues. CDR3 coding DNA: TGTGCCAGCAGCCCTCCCTCCTACGAGCAGTACTTC. Translated, it gives CASSPPSYEQYF.

The V and J genes are TRBV6-5 and TRBJ2-3, with a tentative D call TRBD2 (6 bases). V lost 0 bases and J lost 0, with 7 bases in between. CDR1 is MNHEY and CDR2 is SVGAGI in the germline V gene. The CDR3 sequence is 15 residues long. The CDR3 sequence: CASSYSGTSTDTQYF. CDR3 nucleotide sequence: TGTGCCAGCAGTTACTCCGGGACTAGCACAGATACGCAGTATTTT.

The rearrangement joins TRBV18 to TRBJ2-1; perhaps TRBD2 as D (5 bases). Germline lookup yields CDR1 KGHSH and CDR2 LQKENI. Trimming left V 2 bases short and J 7 bases short, with 15 bases between. The CDR3 covers 15 residues. The CDR3 spells CASSPNRDMPNEQFF. For the CDR3, the DNA is TGTGCCAGCTCACCAAACCGGGATATGCCTAATGAGCAGTTCTTC. Filled out from reference TRBV18 and TRBJ2-1, the complete variable domain reads NAGVMQNPRHLVRRRGQEARLRCSPMKGHSHVYWYRQLPEEGLKFMVYLQKENIIDESGMPKERFSAEFPKEGPSILRIQQVVRGDSAAYFCASSPNRDMPNEQFFGPGTRLTVL.

The CDR3 DNA is TGTGCCAGCAGTGAGGGGGGGGCTCGGTACAATGAGCAGTTCTTC. Translating gives CASSEGGARYNEQFF. V is TRBV6-1 and J is TRBJ2-1, with D possibly TRBD2 on 7 matching bases. V was cut by 3 bases and J by 4 bases, with 13 bases left in between. Germline V lookup: CDR1 MNHNS, CDR2 SASEGT. This CDR3 comprises 15 residues.

The chain carries TRBV7-8 and TRBJ1-2, with D possibly matching TRBD1 (6 bases). CDR1 is SGHVS and CDR2 is FQNEAQ in the germline V gene. V was clipped by 4 bases and J by 1 base, with 16 bases between them. The CDR3 length is 16 residues. CDR3 loop: CASSSRHTRGNYGYTF. CDR3 in DNA: TGTGCCAGCAGCTCCCGCCACACCAGGGGTAACTATGGCTACACCTTC.

CDR3 DNA: TGCGCCAGCACCCTTTTTCTCTGGCCAGATCAGCCCCAGCATTTT. The encoded protein is CASTLFLWPDQPQHF. V and J are TRBV4-1 and TRBJ1-5; no definite D call. CDR3 length: 15 amino acids. Trimming removed 7 bases from V and 5 bases from J, with 18 bases in between. CDR1 MGHRA and CDR2 YSYEKL come from the germline V gene.

This clone was counted only a few times. The chain has TRBV18 and TRBJ1-1, with D tentatively TRBD1 (5 bases). V was cut by 5 bases and J by 1 base, with 8 bases left in between. From germline, CDR1 is KGHSH and CDR2 LQKENI. This CDR3 comprises 13 residues. CDR3 residues: CASSTGQNTEAFF. The CDR3 DNA reads TGTGCCAGCTCAACCGGACAGAACACTGAAGCTTTCTTT.

The rearrangement uses TRBV9 and TRBJ2-7; D is perhaps TRBD2 (5 bases). The germline V gene encodes CDR1 SGDLS and CDR2 YYNGEE. The V end lost 2 bases, the J end lost 0 bases, and 9 bases lay between the germline ends. The CDR3 totals 14 residues. In nucleotides, the CDR3 is TGTGCCAGCAGCGTTGACTACCACTCCTACGAGCAGTACTTC. This gives the protein CASSVDYHSYEQYF.

The rearrangement links TRBV6-5 to TRBJ1-1; D remains ambiguous. This CDR3 is 15 amino acids long. Germline CDR1 is MNHEY and CDR2 is SVGAGI. V lost 4 bases and J 2 bases, leaving 14 bases between the germline ends. The DNA of the CDR3 is TGTGCCAGCAGTTCCCGGGGATGGGGTAACACTGAAGCTTTCTTT. Amino acids: CASSSRGWGNTEAFF.

The rearrangement links TRBV6-5 to TRBJ2-7, with 9 bases aligning to TRBD1. The CDR3 has 15 residues. The germline V gene encodes CDR1 MNHEY and CDR2 SVGAGI. J was trimmed by 3 bases and V by 8 bases; bases with no gene match: 11. The CDR3 sequence: CASWSVATGGYEQYF. CDR3 bases: TGTGCCAGCTGGTCCGTGGCGACAGGGGGCTACGAGCAGTACTTC.

The V and J genes are TRBV11-3 and TRBJ1-1, with unresolved D. CDR3 size: 13 residues. Trimming left V 5 bases short and J 7 bases short, with 14 bases between. Germline assignment: CDR1 SGHNT and CDR2 YENEEA. CDR3 amino acids: CASSPRYGIEAFF. The CDR3 DNA follows: TGTGCCAGCAGCCCCCGGTACGGGATTGAAGCTTTCTTT.

The count of this clone is one. The chain links TRBV6-1 to TRBJ2-7, with D possibly being TRBD1 (7 bases). This CDR3 spans 16 amino acids. Looked up from germline, CDR1 is MNHNS and CDR2 is SASEGT. Trimming left V 2 bases short and J 5 bases short, with 19 bases between. DNA for the CDR3: TGTGCCAGCAGTGAAAGGGGGGAGACAGGGAGGCACGAGCAGTACTTC. Translating it yields CASSERGETGRHEQYF.

Note on this clone: At one boundary the junction diverges from the germline segment, which might be a read error. The chain uses TRBV7-2 and TRBJ2-7, with TRBD2 as a possible D gene (6 bases). This CDR3 has 17 amino acids. Germline V gene data show CDR1 as SGHTA and CDR2 as FQGNSA. CDR3 in amino acids: CASSLGGGAATQRRQYF. The CDR3 nucleotides read TGTGCCAGCAGTTTAGGTGGCGGGGCAGCCACCCAAAGGCGGCAGTACTTC.

This chain connects TRBV18 to TRBJ2-5, with 7 bases identical to TRBD1. The V segment lost 6 bases and the J segment 1 base; nucleotides outside the gene matches: 8. The CDR3 totals 15 residues. Germline V gene lookup returns CDR1 KGHSH and CDR2 LQKENI. CDR3 DNA: TGTGCCAGCTCGCAAGGGGCAGGGGGCCAAGAGACCCAGTACTTC. Its translation: CASSQGAGGQETQYF. The whole variable domain, filled in from reference TRBV18 and TRBJ2-5, reads NAGVMQNPRHLVRRRGQEARLRCSPMKGHSHVYWYRQLPEEGLKFMVYLQKENIIDESGMPKERFSAEFPKEGPSILRIQQVVRGDSAAYFCASSQGAGGQETQYFGPGTRLLVL.

J is TRBJ1-1 and V is TRBV6-5; the D gene is possibly TRBD1 (5 bases). This CDR3 is built from 14 residues. The germline gives CDR1 MNHEY, CDR2 SVGAGI. V was pared by 3 bases and J by 7 bases, with 15 bases between. CDR3 coding DNA: TGTGCCAGCAGTTATCTCGGGGGATTGGGTGAAGCTTTCTTT. Translation gives CASSYLGGLGEAFF.

The chain has TRBV25-1 and TRBJ2-1; 7 nucleotides agree with TRBD1. This CDR3 spans 12 amino acids. Germline CDR1 and CDR2: MGHDK and SYGVNS. Trimming took 1 base from V and 10 from J; bases not matched to a gene: 1. CDR3 protein: CASSELGQEQFF. CDR3 bases: TGTGCCAGCAGTGAATTGGGACAGGAGCAGTTCTTC.

The gene calls are TRBV10-3 and TRBJ1-4; 9 bases align to TRBD1. CDR3 length: 15 amino acids. Looked up from germline, CDR1 is ENHRY and CDR2 is SYGVKD. V trimming: 2 bases; J trimming: 5 bases; junction bases outside the gene matches: 3. The CDR3 sequence: CAISEGTGRNEKLFF. The CDR3 nucleotides are TGTGCCATCAGTGAGGGGACAGGGAGGAATGAAAAACTGTTTTTT.

This clone was seen just once. The V and J genes are TRBV2 and TRBJ1-3, with 7 bases fitting TRBD1. The CDR3 consists of 15 residues. Germline loops: CDR1 SNHLY, CDR2 FYNNEI. Trimming took 6 bases from V and 0 from J; bases not matched to a gene: 5. This chain's CDR3 is CASSGQANSGNTIYF. The CDR3 bases are TGTGCCAGCAGCGGACAGGCGAACTCTGGAAACACCATATATTTT.